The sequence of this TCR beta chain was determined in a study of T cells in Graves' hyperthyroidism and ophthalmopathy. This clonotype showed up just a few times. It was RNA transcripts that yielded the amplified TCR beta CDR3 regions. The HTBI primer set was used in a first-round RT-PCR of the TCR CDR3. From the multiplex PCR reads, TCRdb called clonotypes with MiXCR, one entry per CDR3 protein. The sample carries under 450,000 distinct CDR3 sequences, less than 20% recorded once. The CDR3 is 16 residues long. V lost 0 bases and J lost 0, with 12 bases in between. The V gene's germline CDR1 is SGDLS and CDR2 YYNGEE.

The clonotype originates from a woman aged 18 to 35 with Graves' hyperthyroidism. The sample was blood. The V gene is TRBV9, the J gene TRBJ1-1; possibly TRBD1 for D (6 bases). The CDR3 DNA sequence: TGTGCCAGCAGCGTAGGATGGGGGGCATTGAACACTGAAGCTTTCTTT. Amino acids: CASSVGWGALNTEAFF.